This T cell receptor beta chain was captured in a study of shared clonotypes between healthy human individuals (dated by TCRdb to between 2020 and 2021). With respect to the entire study: The cohort included three men and a couple of women between 18 and 49 years of age. For each donor, CD4 naive and CD4 memory were each given three plates, CD8 naive was given two plates, and CD8 memory was given one plate. Blood TCR repertoires of about five healthy adults were deeply sequenced to estimate repertoire size and the extent of clonotype sharing between individuals. Libraries were prepared and TCR repertoires were sequenced by different laboratories using diverse techniques, in order to increase sequencing depth and limit assay-specific biases. Per donor, leukapheresis produced somewhere between about 0.85 and 10 billion PBMCs. The research as a whole found: Because the study included only a small number of donors, the genetic and exposure-history diversity represented was limited. Pairwise subsampling indicated that sequencing depth was expected to affect the degree of clonotype sharing among donors. Larger estimated clonotype richness was generally found for naive subsets than for memory subsets. Sharing across several donors was observed for about 5% of naive CD4, over 3% of naive CD8, about 2.5% of memory CD4, and around 0.42% of memory CD8 clonotypes. Sampling was restricted to blood, and TCR repertoires in tissues likely differ from the TCR repertoires found in blood. Compared with non-shared clonotypes, the clonotypes found in all four sorted-subset donors had higher generation probabilities. Even with the large sequencing depth, rarefaction of the sorted-subset datasets indicated that sequencing was incomplete.

CD8 naive samples were CD45RO-negative cells positively selected for CCR7, giving a CD45RA+CCR7+ population that excluded TemRA cells. Healthy HIV-negative adults with no recently reported acute infections or vaccinations were included as donors. Every donor was a Caucasian adult living in Nashville, Tennessee, USA. After blood collection by leukapheresis, PBMCs were isolated using Ficoll-Histopaque density gradient centrifugation and then cryopreserved in the vapor phase of liquid nitrogen. Analytical flow cytometry was used to check the purity and quantity of each magnetically sorted T cell population. Genomic DNA was isolated from each sorted fraction and quantified by UV absorbance on a Nanodrop 2000c. Concerning this clone itself: Its antigen is currently not known. No quality values exist for individual bases; no much larger clone is one base distant.

The CDR3 holds 15 amino acids from the cysteine to the phenylalanine. The read is trimmed to its CDR3 DNA, 45 bases read in frame from base 1. V lost 5 bases and J lost 2 bases; the stretch between them is 15 bases long. The germline V gene sets CDR1 to MNHEY and CDR2 to SVGAGI. Using the deep immunoSEQ assay, multiplex PCR amplified TCR CDR3 regions from genomic DNA. For each cell subset, the extracted genomic DNA was distributed evenly across all wells of several immunoSEQ 96-well plates, and each plate served as one replicate. Each replicate PCR for sorted subsets received about 0.2 ug genomic DNA, equal to 30,000 or so T cell genomes. Purified libraries were measured with a Qubit 3.0 fluorometer, size-checked on a Bioanalyzer 2100, and measured again with the KAPA Library Quantification kit. Every immunoSEQ 96-well plate was sequenced on a dedicated single-read 150-cycle Illumina NextSeq 550 flow cell. Regarding the original processing steps: Because only junctional sequences without quality scores were contained in the immunoSEQ output, filtering matching that applied to full-length reads could not be performed. To assign V/J genes and CDR3, sequences were annotated against IMGT germline references using PyIR, a Python wrapper for IgBLAST v1.9. Any read was removed if the V/J assignment was weak (E-value above 1e-6), the CDR3 was missing, or the read contained stop codons, out-of-frame junctions, or ambiguous translated residues. V3J clonotypes were defined as sequences sharing an identical inferred V gene, J gene, and CDR3 amino acid sequence. Percentage overlap between repertoires was computed as shared unique clonotypes divided by the size of the smaller repertoire. Repertoire richness was assessed with RTK rarefaction, the Chao1 estimator, and Recon v2.1 estimates of unobserved clonotypes. Generation probabilities were computed with OLGA for all TCRbeta clonotypes obtained by the gDNA method from four donors. As stored in TCRdb, this immuneACCESS dataset retains in-frame rearrangements with V and J assigned. A fraction of the clones does not appear; measured against another copy, unresolved V genes explain less than half of the discrepancy, and the remainder lacks a known reason. The V and J calls and clone size were taken over from that table, and D and trimming were inferred from the DNA. This sample lists around 2,000,000 clones; about 95% were detected once. The ten top clones hold 1% to 1.5% of the sample.

Material: naive CD8+ T cells sorted from blood. The cell subset or site label for this specimen denotes: CD45RA+CCR7+. Here the chain combines TRBV6-5 and TRBJ1-1; a tentative D call is TRBD1 (6 bases match). The receptor was isolated from a man between 18 and 29 years old in good health. Read as DNA, the sequence is TGTGCCAGCAGTCCGACCCTACAGGGTAACACTGAAGCTTTCTTT. The encoded protein is CASSPTLQGNTEAFF.